This TCR beta chain was documented in a study of T cell repertoires in cytomegalovirus infection. Turning to the study itself: CMV epitopes, recently identified HLA-C-restricted and well-studied HLA-B-restricted, were used. Public TCR beta signatures were indicative of both CMV infection and a matching HLA type.

Study conclusions and caveats: There were HLA-C-restricted CMV-specific TCR beta clonotypes dominating the ex vivo response.

The CDR3 sequence is 15 residues long. V trimming: 6 bases; J trimming: 5 bases; junction bases outside the gene matches: 12. The germline gives CDR1 ENHRY, CDR2 SYGVKD. TCRdb reprocessed the reads via MiXCR and lists one record per CDR3 protein. The table lists around 750,000 distinct CDR3 sequences, approximately 32% of them singletons, with 9.5% to 15% in the top ten. There are a few counts of this clonotype. Its antigen is currently unknown. The sequence was obtained from a human donor in good health (CMV status not recorded). Some clones in this sample may be carry-over from other donors' samples. This sequence joins TRBV10-3 and TRBJ2-7; 8 positions match TRBD1. The sample in question was cultured CD8+ T cells from PBMCs, obtained from culture after CMV antigen stimulation. CDR3 nucleotides: TGTGCCATCAGGGAGACAGGGGCCCCCAGGGACGAGCAGTACTTC. It translates to CAIRETGAPRDEQYF.